This entry is about one T cell receptor (beta chain). Its target is unknown. This record comes from a study of blood T cells in healthy people across ages. Whole-study findings and limits: Versus aged donors, long-lived donors had higher diversity and more naive CD4+ cells.

This CDR3 is 15 amino acids long. The V gene's germline CDR1 is MNHEY and CDR2 SVGEGT. Germline trimming cut 4 bases from V and 3 bases from J; bases unmatched to any gene: 3. It was with a sample-barcoded 5' primer and a J-beta primer mix that a second PCR of roughly 7 to 12 cycles was run. Tagging of each cDNA molecule was performed by a template-switch adaptor with 12 random nucleotides. TCRdb reprocessed the 5' RACE reads with MiXCR, giving one entry per CDR3 protein. This table has 800,000 to 1,300,000 distinct CDR3 sequences, approximately 25% appearing once. Donors were systemically healthy Caucasian individuals from Russia aged about 6 to 90 years. The same data also contributed to another study, on T cells of mothers and their children. This second report adds: The authors detected no persistent microchimeric T cell clones.

The source of this sequence is a girl aged 2 to 10 in good health. The V call is TRBV6-2 or TRBV6-3, the J call TRBJ2-1; 10 bases are shared with TRBD2. Sequenced: blood. As DNA, the CDR3 is TGTGCCAGCAGTTTAGCGGGAGGCCGCTACAATGAGCAGTTCTTC. Translating gives CASSLAGGRYNEQFF.